Listed here are 3 T cell receptor beta chains from one sample, sequenced in a study of memory B cells and T cells in multiple sclerosis. The repertoire was sequenced with immunoSEQ multiplex PCR; TCRdb's copy has only in-frame clones and lacks some. The table shows about 660 clones, with 60% to 80% occurring only once. Sequencing was carried out using brain tissue. All receptors derive from a human donor with multiple sclerosis.

V gene TRBV11-1 combines with J gene TRBJ2-7; D possibly corresponds to TRBD2 (6 bases). Germline CDR1 reads SGHAT; CDR2 reads FQDESV (reference sequence). V dropped 5 bases and J dropped 2 bases, with 16 bases sitting between them. The CDR3 is 15 residues long. The CDR3 loop reads CASSRTRTGAYEQYF. CDR3 in DNA: TGTGCCAGCAGCCGTACTAGGACGGGGGCCTACGAGCAGTACTTC.

The chain employs TRBV2 and TRBJ1-2, with D maybe TRBD1 (5 bases). The CDR3 totals 13 residues. Germline V lookup: CDR1 SNHLY, CDR2 FYNNEI. The V and J ends lost 5 bases and 4 bases respectively, with 11 bases between them. The CDR3 nucleotides read TGTGCCAGCAGTCCGTGGGGCGGCTATGGCTACACCTTC. Amino acids: CASSPWGGYGYTF.

V is TRBV6-1 and J is TRBJ1-6; 9 nucleotides line up with TRBD1. The CDR3 covers 15 residues. Trimming took 10 bases from V and 8 from J; bases not matched to a gene: 12. Germline CDR1 and CDR2: MNHNS and SASEGT. The DNA for the CDR3 is TGTGCCACCCCCGGACAGGGGACCAATTATTCACCCCTCCACTTT. It yields the protein CATPGQGTNYSPLHF.